This entry is about one TCR beta chain. The CDR3 length is 16 residues. After removal of 4 bases from V and 4 bases from J, the junction contained 9 bases not matched to a gene. Germline V gene sequence: CDR1 SGHAT, CDR2 FQNNGV. Profiling relied on immunoSEQ multiplex PCR, and the TCRdb table lists in-frame clones only, not all of them. The data contain around 260,000 clones, more than 90% of them seen just once; the ten biggest clones take up about 2.5%. The data originate from a study of blood T cell repertoires in COVID-19. Overall study context: Donors in the United States, Italy and Spain gave samples during acute or convalescent COVID-19.

During active infection, Seattle patients enrolled and were then monitored through disease. The sample consisted of peripheral blood. J is TRBJ2-1 and V is TRBV11-2; 8 positions match TRBD1. The TCR originated in a person aged 18-29 years with COVID-19, enrolled during active disease. The CDR3 protein is CASSSRGQGAYNEQFF. In DNA, the CDR3 is TGTGCCAGCAGCTCCCGCGGTCAGGGGGCATACAATGAGCAGTTCTTC.